These T cell receptor beta chains were read from a single sample in a study of blood T cell repertoires in COVID-19. TCRdb's table, derived via immunoSEQ multiplex PCR, lists solely in-frame clones and lacks some. The sample lists a few hundred thousand clones, about 83% seen once, with 10% to 15% in the top ten. Sequenced: peripheral blood. The receptors come from an older man with acute or convalescent COVID-19. CDR3s include the opening cysteine and the closing phenylalanine or tryptophan. D genes are given only for firm matches. Where a row states a size, it is once, few, many or the class of an expanded clone; other rows omit it.

cdr3_length | clone_size | j_call | d_call | v_call | cdr3_nt | cdr3_aa
14 | few | TRBJ2-5 | - | TRBV28 | TGTGCCAGCAGTCCCCCAGGGGTAGTCGAGACCCAGTACTTC | CASSPPGVVETQYF
14 | once | TRBJ1-1 | TRBD1 | TRBV19 | TGTGCCAGTACTGGACAGGGGACGAACACTGAAGCTTTCTTT | CASTGQGTNTEAFF
16 | - | TRBJ2-3 | - | TRBV27 | TGTGCCAGCAGTTTAACCTGGACAGAAGGGACAGATACGCAGTATTTT | CASSLTWTEGTDTQYF
17 | - | TRBJ2-3 | TRBD2 | TRBV19 | TGTGCCAGTAGTATCACTAGCGGGAGTCGTAGAACAGATACGCAGTATTTT | CASSITSGSRRTDTQYF
12 | - | TRBJ1-2 | - | TRBV19 | TGTGCCAGTAGTATCCTGGGGAGGGGCTACACCTTC | CASSILGRGYTF
15 | - | TRBJ2-3 | TRBD2 | TRBV7-9 | TGTGCCAGCAGCTTAGTCGCGGGGGGGGCAGATACGCAGTATTTT | CASSLVAGGADTQYF
17 | - | TRBJ2-1 | TRBD2 | TRBV19 | TGTGCCAGTAGTATGCGTGGGACTAGCGGGAGGAGGAATGAGCAGTTCTTC | CASSMRGTSGRRNEQFF
15 | - | TRBJ1-5 | - | TRBV28 | TGTGCCAGCAGTCCGACCTTGGGGGGAAATCAGCCCCAGCATTTT | CASSPTLGGNQPQHF
16 | - | TRBJ2-3 | TRBD2 | TRBV9 | TGTGCCAGCAGCGCAAATCCTAGCGGGGCCGCAGATACGCAGTATTTT | CASSANPSGAADTQYF
12 | once | TRBJ2-5 | - | TRBV6-6 | TGTGCCAGCACCCATAGCGGAGAGACCCAGTACTTC | CASTHSGETQYF
20 | - | TRBJ1-2 | - | TRBV3-1/TRBV3-2 | TGTGCCAGCAGCCAATCTCCGACTAGACATAGCGGGTCAGGAAACTATGGCTACACCTTC | CASSQSPTRHSGSGNYGYTF
15 | - | TRBJ1-2 | - | TRBV19 | TGTGCCAGTAGCCCTAGGAGAGGAGAAACCTATGGCTACACCTTC | CASSPRRGETYGYTF
13 | - | TRBJ2-3 | - | TRBV11-2 | TGTGCCAGCAGCTTGGAGTCCACAGATACGCAGTATTTT | CASSLESTDTQYF
15 | few | TRBJ2-1 | - | TRBV15 | TGTGCCACCAGGGGCTTCGCGGGGCCCAACAATGAGCAGTTCTTC | CATRGFAGPNNEQFF
13 | - | TRBJ1-4 | - | TRBV7-9 | TGTGCCAGCAGCCCTCACAGTAATGAAAAACTGTTTTTT | CASSPHSNEKLFF
14 | few | TRBJ1-1 | - | TRBV4-1 | TGCGCCAGCAGCCAACTTCTTGGGGGGTTTGAAGCTTTCTTT | CASSQLLGGFEAFF
13 | - | TRBJ2-5 | TRBD1 | TRBV9 | TGTGCCAGCAGCAAGACAGGGCAAGAGACCCAGTACTTC | CASSKTGQETQYF
13 | - | TRBJ1-1 | - | TRBV11-2 | TGTGCCAGCAGCTTAGGGGGAGGGTCGGGAGCTTTCTTT | CASSLGGGSGAFF
15 | - | TRBJ2-7 | - | TRBV5-5 | TGTGCCAGCAGCGCGGGGCCGGACTTCTCCTACGAGCAGTACTTC | CASSAGPDFSYEQYF
16 | once | TRBJ1-2 | TRBD1 | TRBV7-3 | TGTGCCAGCAGCTCGCCTACCGGACAGGGTGGACGTGGCTACACCTTC | CASSSPTGQGGRGYTF
14 | - | TRBJ2-6 | - | TRBV6-6 | TGTGCCAGCAGCCTTCGCGGGGGGGCCAACGTCCTGACTTTC | CASSLRGGANVLTF
15 | - | TRBJ2-2 | TRBD1 | TRBV2 | TGTGCCAGCAGAGCCGCCAGGGGGAAGACCGGGGAGCTGTTTTTT | CASRAARGKTGELFF
18 | - | TRBJ2-6 | TRBD1 | TRBV11-2 | TGTGCCAGCAGCTTTGCCGGGACAGGGTACTCTGGGGCCAACGTCCTGACTTTC | CASSFAGTGYSGANVLTF
14 | - | TRBJ1-4 | TRBD1 | TRBV5-8 | TGTGCCAGCAGCTTGTACAGGGGGAGCGAAAAACTGTTTTTT | CASSLYRGSEKLFF
14 | - | TRBJ2-3 | TRBD2 | TRBV20-1 | TGCAGTGCTAGTCGGGCGGGAGGCCGAGATACGCAGTATTTT | CSASRAGGRDTQYF
13 | - | TRBJ1-1 | TRBD1 | TRBV6-6 | TGTGCCAGCAGTGGGACAGGGCAAACTGAAGCTTTCTTT | CASSGTGQTEAFF
13 | - | TRBJ2-1 | - | TRBV27 | TGTGCCAGCAGTTTTAGCGACTACAATGAGCAGTTCTTC | CASSFSDYNEQFF
15 | - | TRBJ1-5 | TRBD1 | TRBV5-1 | TGCGCCAGCAGCTTTGGGACAGGCCGCAATCAGCCCCAGCATTTT | CASSFGTGRNQPQHF
15 | - | TRBJ1-3 | - | TRBV6-5 | TGTGCCAGCAGTTCCACAGCCGGCTCTGGAAACACCATATATTTT | CASSSTAGSGNTIYF
15 | - | TRBJ2-1 | TRBD1 | TRBV11-3 | TGTGCCAGCAGCTCCCAGGCCGGGACAGGGGATGAGCAGTTCTTC | CASSSQAGTGDEQFF
17 | - | TRBJ1-2 | TRBD1 | TRBV19 | TGTGCCAGTAGTGTACTCGGGACAGCCCTGAACAACTATGGCTACACCTTC | CASSVLGTALNNYGYTF
18 | - | TRBJ1-4 | TRBD1 | TRBV15 | TGTGCCACCAGCAGAGATTCCGGGACAGGGGGAGGGGGTGAAAAACTGTTTTTT | CATSRDSGTGGGGEKLFF
13 | - | TRBJ2-5 | TRBD1 | TRBV28 | TGTGCCAGCAGTATGATACAGGGGAAGACCCAGTACTTC | CASSMIQGKTQYF
14 | once | TRBJ1-2 | - | TRBV19 | TGTGCCAGTAGTATGGCTACAGTGCTCTATGGCTACACCTTC | CASSMATVLYGYTF